The present TCR beta chain was sequenced within a study of identical twins listed by TCRdb under 2016. The study in broad terms: The study deep-sequenced TCR alpha and beta repertoires from monozygotic twins, unrelated adults of various ages and cord blood to test whether fetal clonotypes persist. To rule out contamination, replicate twin experiments were performed at different times with different library preparation protocols.

This clonotype appeared many times. Its antigen is currently not known. Base qualities are missing; no much larger clone stands one base away. The CDR1 and CDR2 encoded by the germline V gene (reference sequence) are DFQATT and SNEGSKA. Unmatched junction bases come to 9, with V trimmed by 6 bases and J by 1 base. The CDR3 spans 15 residues, from the cysteine through the phenylalanine. CDR3 DNA is the only sequence kept; it has 45 bases, read in frame from the first base. Only healthy Caucasian donors were included. The twin cohort comprised three pairs of female monozygotic twins, all aged about 18 to 29 years. The RNA used for TCR libraries was isolated from peripheral blood mononuclear cells. Beyond this particular receptor, the publication reports: Zero-insertion analyses could be partly confounded by invariant T cells such as MAIT and iNKT, though diverse VJ usage argued against such confounding for most clonotypes. The excess sharing between twins in beta out-of-frame sequences was weaker because fewer shared sequences reduced the signal-to-noise ratio. Because the same donors could not be followed over many years, conclusions were based on cross-sectional statistical analysis. Abundant cord blood beta clonotypes carried fewer insertions; young adult naive repertoires showed a weaker similar trend, while memory repertoires showed none. In monozygotic twins, out-of-frame TCR alpha sharing was systematically underestimated by recombination models, although the models agreed with sharing between unrelated individuals. Out-of-frame TCR alpha sequences shared between twins showed an excess of low generation-probability sequences compared with coincidental sharing between unrelated individuals.

Libraries were constructed by 5' RACE. Sequencing took place on an Illumina HiSeq 2000. Template switching introduced a universal primer binding site; the final cDNA contained a unique molecular identifier, enabling accurate counting of TCR cDNA molecules. Specific primers in the conserved constant-segment region were used to synthesize first-strand cDNA for TCR alpha and beta chains. To control for contamination, every cDNA library carried two barcodes: a SMART-Mk sample barcode plus Illumina barcodes. TruSeq adapter sequences along with Illumina sample barcodes were introduced in two successive PCR steps. The Illumina HiSeq platform was used with custom primers to sequence TCR alpha and beta cDNA libraries. As for the authors' bioinformatics: Unique molecular identifiers were extracted from raw reads with MiGEC, and CDR3 positions were determined with MiXCR. For each individual, recombination models were inferred using an EM algorithm with the repgenHMM and IGoR tools. The tcR package in R was used for shared clonotype analysis, with sharing normalized by the product of cloneset sizes. To study raw recombination without the effects of thymic and clonal selection, out-of-frame nonproductive sequences were analyzed. In-frame beta chains were kept once TCRdb had trimmed the public reads at Q25 with fastp and called clones with MiXCR. Entries that share a CDR3 protein sequence are merged under the most common genes and DNA. In this record, the V and J calls reflect TCRdb's handling and not the investigators' own analysis. In this sample the table shows 500,000 to 650,000 distinct CDR3 sequences, roughly 7.1% of which occur a single time. In total, the top ten clones hold 1.5% to 2% of the sample.

The data also belong to a second study, concerning yellow fever vaccine responses in identical twins. The second study reports: The authors reported that the T cell response to vaccination in identical twins appeared partly convergent and partly personalized. The study precisely tracked vaccine-responding T cell clones in identical twins.

This receptor chain uses TRBV20-1 and TRBJ2-1, with 7 central nucleotides matching TRBD2. The sequenced sample was PBMCs. This TCR came from a woman in her late teens or twenties in good health. The bases read TGCAGTGCAACGGAGGGGACTACTTCCTACAATGAGCAGTTCTTC. Its translation is CSATEGTTSYNEQFF.